This entry lists 22 T cell receptor beta chains sequenced from one sample in a study of cytomegalovirus exposure and HLA in healthy donors. Profiled with immunoSEQ multiplex PCR; TCRdb holds only in-frame clones, not every one. The sample holds 100,000 to 150,000 clones, about 87% seen once. Specimen: PBMCs. The receptors derive from a young woman in good health and CMV-seronegative.

This chain connects TRBV15 to TRBJ1-1; the match to TRBD1 covers 10 bases. CDR3 length equals 15 residues. Germline values: CDR1 LNHNV, CDR2 YYDKDF (reference sequence). J was trimmed by 5 bases and V by 3 bases; bases with no gene match: 6. CDR3 region: CATSSLTGGGTEAFF. CDR3 nucleotides: TGTGCCACCAGCAGTTTGACAGGGGGCGGGACTGAAGCTTTCTTT. Complete variable domain (other parts from reference TRBV15 and TRBJ1-1): DAMVIQNPRYQVTQFGKPVTLSCSQTLNHNVMYWYQQKSSQAPKLLFHYYDKDFNNEADTPDNFQSRRPNTSFCFLDIRSPGLGDTAMYLCATSSLTGGGTEAFFGQGTRLTVV.

This clone was observed once. The V gene is TRBV5-8, the J gene TRBJ1-5; TRBD1 matches at 8 bases. V lost 4 bases to trimming and J lost 7 bases; unmatched junction nucleotides: 4. CDR1 and CDR2 (germline): SGHTS, YDEGEE. The CDR3 spans 13 residues. The CDR3 DNA sequence: TGTGCCAGCAGCAGGACAGGGTTCCAGCCCCAGCATTTT. This codes for CASSRTGFQPQHF.

The V call is TRBV9, the J call TRBJ2-2; D is uncertain. V lost 7 bases and J lost 0, with 7 bases in between. The V gene's germline CDR1 is SGDLS and CDR2 YYNGEE. This CDR3 is built from 13 residues. This CDR3 is CASDQANTGELFF. The CDR3 DNA is TGTGCCAGCGATCAGGCGAACACCGGGGAGCTGTTTTTT. Filled out from reference TRBV9 and TRBJ2-2, the complete variable domain reads DSGVTQTPKHLITATGQRVTLRCSPRSGDLSVYWYQQSLDQGLQFLIQYYNGEERAKGNILERFSAQQFPDLHSELNLSSLELGDSALYFCASDQANTGELFFGEGSRLTVL.

The V and J genes are TRBV28 and TRBJ2-7, with 7 bases lining up with TRBD1. The ends lost 6 bases at V and 3 bases at J; junction bases unmatched: 8. CDR1 is MDHEN and CDR2 is SYDVKM in the germline V gene. The CDR3 totals 14 residues. CDR3 in amino acids: CASSPTGIGYEQYF. In DNA form, the CDR3 reads TGTGCCAGCAGCCCGACAGGGATAGGCTACGAGCAGTACTTC.

This rearrangement joins TRBV6-1 to TRBJ2-3, with a tentative D call TRBD1 (5 bases). Germline V CDR1 and CDR2: MNHNS, SASEGT. Trimming shortened V by 0 bases and J by 9 bases, and 16 bases separated the two germline ends. CDR3 length: 15 amino acids. CDR3 region: CASSEALEDWGTQYF. The CDR3 coding sequence is TGTGCCAGCAGTGAAGCGCTCGAGGATTGGGGCACGCAGTATTTT.

The chain has TRBV28 and TRBJ2-1; TRBD1 agrees at 9 bases. This CDR3 region has 12 residues. The germline V gene encodes CDR1 MDHEN and CDR2 SYDVKM. After removal of 6 bases from V and 8 bases from J, the junction contained 2 bases not matched to a gene. The CDR3 DNA reads as TGTGCCAGCAGCCGGGACAGGGATGAGCAGTTCTTC. Its protein product is CASSRDRDEQFF. Based on the CDR3 plus reference TRBV28 and TRBJ2-1, the full variable domain is DVKVTQSSRYLVKRTGEKVFLECVQDMDHENMFWYRQDPGLGLRLIYFSYDVKMKEKGDIPEGYSVSREKKERFSLILESASTNQTSMYLCASSRDRDEQFFGPGTRLTVL.

The chain uses TRBV28 and TRBJ1-1; 7 bases line up with TRBD1. Germline lookup yields CDR1 MDHEN and CDR2 SYDVKM. This CDR3 has 15 amino acids. Trimming removed 0 bases from V and 0 bases from J; junction bases left unmatched: 1. The CDR3 DNA reads as TGTGCCAGCAGTTTATGGGGACAGTTGAACACTGAAGCTTTCTTT. It is translated as CASSLWGQLNTEAFF.

The chain joins TRBV25-1 to TRBJ2-1, with 7 positions matching TRBD2. V shed 8 bases and J 10 bases; nucleotides not matched to a gene: 5. This CDR3 is built from 11 residues. Looked up from germline, CDR1 is MGHDK and CDR2 is SYGVNS. The CDR3: CASGAGGEQFF. The CDR3 DNA reads TGTGCCAGCGGGGCCGGGGGGGAGCAGTTCTTC.

The chain is built from TRBV2 and TRBJ1-4; tentative D call: TRBD1 (6 bases). The CDR3 runs 15 residues. V was cut by 4 bases and J by 7 bases, with 16 bases left in between. The germline gives CDR1 SNHLY, CDR2 FYNNEI. In DNA form, the CDR3 reads TGTGCCAGCAGTGCACAGGGCGCAAGTACTGAAAAACTGTTTTTT. Its translation is CASSAQGASTEKLFF.

This chain joins TRBV29-1 and TRBJ2-5, with D tentatively TRBD2 (5 bases). Looked up from germline, CDR1 is SQVTM and CDR2 is ANQGSEA. Trimming stripped 6 bases from V and 7 bases from J, with 9 bases between. CDR3 size: 10 residues. In nucleotides, the CDR3 is TGCAGCGTCAGCGGCGGGACCCAGTACTTC. As protein: CSVSGGTQYF.

In this sample, this clone turned up once. The chain couples TRBV4-3 to TRBJ2-1; D possibly corresponds to TRBD2 (6 bases). Trimming left V 0 bases short and J 4 bases short, with 10 bases between. Per the germline V gene, CDR1 is LGHNA and CDR2 is YSLEER. The length of the CDR3 is 15 residues. DNA for the CDR3: TGCGCCAGCAGCCAAGATCACGCGGGGTACAATGAGCAGTTCTTC. It is translated as CASSQDHAGYNEQFF.

The chain uses TRBV5-6 and TRBJ2-3; a weak D match, TRBD1 (6 bases). Looked up from germline, CDR1 is SGHDT and CDR2 is YYEEEE. There are 15 residues in the CDR3. With 4 bases removed from V and 6 bases from J, the gap between germline ends came to 18 bases. CDR3 nucleotide sequence: TGTGCCAGCAGCCCTCCCGGACAGAGACGGGATACGCAGTATTTT. It specifies CASSPPGQRRDTQYF.

The J gene is TRBJ2-5, the V gene TRBV28; 11 nucleotides match TRBD2. Per germline, CDR1 MDHEN and CDR2 SYDVKM. Unmatched junction bases numbered 4, after V lost 4 bases and J lost 3 bases. The CDR3 runs 15 residues. The CDR3 region has the DNA TGTGCCAGCAGTTCTACTAGCGGGGGTAAAGAGACCCAGTACTTC. Translating gives CASSSTSGGKETQYF.

The chain is built from TRBV28 and TRBJ2-7; D remains ambiguous. V was clipped by 6 bases and J by 1 base, with 10 bases between them. The CDR3 sequence is 13 residues long. CDR1 MDHEN and CDR2 SYDVKM come from the germline V gene. CDR3 DNA sequence: TGTGCCAGCAGCCCTCGGGTTTCCTACGAGCAGTACTTC. The encoded protein is CASSPRVSYEQYF. The full variable domain, rest sourced from reference TRBV28 and TRBJ2-7, is DVKVTQSSRYLVKRTGEKVFLECVQDMDHENMFWYRQDPGLGLRLIYFSYDVKMKEKGDIPEGYSVSREKKERFSLILESASTNQTSMYLCASSPRVSYEQYFGPGTRLTVT.

The gene calls are TRBV6-5 and TRBJ2-7; 8 bases line up with TRBD1. The CDR3 runs 12 residues. CDR1 and CDR2 from the germline V gene are MNHEY and SVGAGI. V shed 6 bases and J 7 bases; nucleotides not matched to a gene: 5. The CDR3 DNA is TGTGCCAGCAGCAGGACAGGGCGGGAGCAGTACTTC. It is translated as CASSRTGREQYF.

The chain recombines TRBV19 with TRBJ1-5; D is unclear. The CDR3 runs to 14 residues. Germline-derived CDR1 and CDR2 are LNHDA and SQIVND (reference sequence). The ends were cut back, 4 bases at V and 0 bases at J, with 7 bases in the middle. In nucleotides, the CDR3 is TGTGCCAGTAGTACCCCAGATAGCAATCAGCCCCAGCATTTT. It translates to CASSTPDSNQPQHF.

This chain connects TRBV28 to TRBJ2-7; perhaps TRBD2 as D (5 bases). The germline V gene has CDR1 MDHEN and CDR2 SYDVKM. The CDR3 totals 17 residues. V was pared by 1 base and J by 4 bases, with 20 bases between. In DNA form, the CDR3 reads TGTGCCAGCAGTTTATTGATTTCCTCGGGGTTGGCTTACGAGCAGTACTTC. Protein: CASSLLISSGLAYEQYF.

The rearrangement joins TRBV5-1 to TRBJ2-2, with a possible D match to TRBD2 (6 bases). The CDR3 extends over 17 amino acids. Germline V CDR1 and CDR2: SGHRS, YFSETQ. Trimming took off 1 base at V and 5 bases at J, with 18 bases between the two ends. CDR3 loop: CASSLSGGSRGTGELFF. As DNA, the CDR3 is TGCGCCAGCAGCTTGTCAGGAGGAAGCCGGGGGACCGGGGAGCTGTTTTTT.

The chain joins TRBV7-9 to TRBJ1-2; 9 nucleotides match TRBD1. V was pared by 0 bases and J by 8 bases, with 16 bases of the junction left unmatched. Germline values: CDR1 SEHNR, CDR2 FQNEAQ (reference sequence). The CDR3 sequence is 18 residues long. The CDR3 DNA follows: TGTGCCAGCAGCTTAGCGCTAACCATAGACGGGACAGGGCCCGGCTACACCTTC. The encoded protein is CASSLALTIDGTGPGYTF.

The V gene is TRBV6-1, the J gene TRBJ2-7; D ambiguous. Looked up from germline, CDR1 is MNHNS and CDR2 is SASEGT. V gave up 7 bases and J gave up 3 bases, with 7 bases separating them. This CDR3 comprises 11 residues. This CDR3 reads CASTSFYEQYF. CDR3 DNA: TGTGCCAGCACCTCCTTCTACGAGCAGTACTTC.

J is TRBJ2-2 and V is TRBV28; 7 bases are shared with TRBD1. The CDR3 is 14 amino acids. Trimming took 6 bases from V and 7 from J; bases not matched to a gene: 8. CDR1 and CDR2 (germline): MDHEN, SYDVKM. As DNA, the CDR3 is TGTGCCAGCAGGTCCAGGGGGTTGGGCGGGGAGCTGTTTTTT. Encoded protein: CASRSRGLGGELFF.

The V call is TRBV7-2, the J call TRBJ2-5; a possible D gene is TRBD2 (6 bases). Looked up from germline, CDR1 is SGHTA and CDR2 is FQGNSA. This CDR3 region has 14 residues. V was clipped by 2 bases and J by 10 bases, with 17 bases between them. Here the CDR3 reads CASSLIFSSVDQYF. CDR3 sequence (DNA): TGTGCCAGCAGCTTAATATTTTCTAGCGTCGACCAGTACTTC.